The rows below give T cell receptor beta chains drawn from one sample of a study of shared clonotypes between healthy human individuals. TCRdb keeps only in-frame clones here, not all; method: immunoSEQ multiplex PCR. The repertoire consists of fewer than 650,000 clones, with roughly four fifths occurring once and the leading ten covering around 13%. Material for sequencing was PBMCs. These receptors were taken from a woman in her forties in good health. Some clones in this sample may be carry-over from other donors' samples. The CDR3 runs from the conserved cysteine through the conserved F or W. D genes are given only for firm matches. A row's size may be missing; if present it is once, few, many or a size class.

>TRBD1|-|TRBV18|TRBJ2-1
CASLTGARGNEQFF
TGTGCCAGTCTTACAGGGGCGAGGGGCAATGAGCAGTTCTTC
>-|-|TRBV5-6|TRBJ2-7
CASSHNVETAYEQYF
TGTGCCAGCAGCCACAACGTTGAGACAGCCTACGAGCAGTACTTC
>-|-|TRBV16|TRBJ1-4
CASSPPGQGEKLFF
TGTGCCAGCAGCCCCCCGGGACAAGGGGAAAAACTGTTTTTT
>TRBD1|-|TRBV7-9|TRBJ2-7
CASSSYRGLTYEQYF
TGTGCCAGCAGCTCCTACAGGGGGTTAACCTACGAGCAGTACTTC
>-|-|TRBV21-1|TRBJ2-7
CASRVAGGDYEQYF
TGTGCCAGCCGGGTGGCAGGGGGAGACTACGAGCAGTACTTC
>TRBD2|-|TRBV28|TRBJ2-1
CASSGEWERGGEQFF
TGTGCCAGCAGTGGCGAGTGGGAGCGGGGGGGTGAGCAGTTCTTC
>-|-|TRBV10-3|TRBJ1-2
CAISEMEGTRSGYTF
TGTGCCATCAGTGAGATGGAGGGAACTAGGAGCGGCTACACCTTC
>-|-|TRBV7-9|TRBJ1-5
CASSHRDSNQPQHF
TGTGCCAGCAGTCACCGGGACAGCAATCAGCCCCAGCATTTT
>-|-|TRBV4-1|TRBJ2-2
CASSQVASRATNTGELFF
TGCGCCAGCAGCCAAGTCGCTAGCAGGGCTACGAACACCGGGGAGCTGTTTTTT
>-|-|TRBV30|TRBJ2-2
CAWSWGRPNTGELFF
TGTGCCTGGAGTTGGGGGAGGCCCAACACCGGGGAGCTGTTTTTT
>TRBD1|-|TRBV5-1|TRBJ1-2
CASSDPDRGWGYTF
TGCGCCAGCAGCGACCCGGACAGGGGTTGGGGCTACACCTTC
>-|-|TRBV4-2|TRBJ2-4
CASSQEASGWAKNIQYF
TGTGCCAGCAGCCAAGAGGCCAGCGGTTGGGCCAAAAACATTCAGTACTTC
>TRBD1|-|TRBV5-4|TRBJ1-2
CASSVRGGSRNDGYTF
TGTGCCAGCAGCGTAAGAGGGGGCTCAAGAAATGATGGCTACACCTTC
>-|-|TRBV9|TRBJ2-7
CASSVRPGYEQYF
TGTGCCAGCAGCGTACGCCCTGGCTACGAGCAGTACTTC
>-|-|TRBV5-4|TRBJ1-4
CASSLRSDEKLFF
TGTGCCAGCAGCCTCCGGAGTGATGAAAAACTGTTTTTT
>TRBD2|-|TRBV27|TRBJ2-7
CASRTRLAGFGEQYF
TGTGCCAGCAGGACAAGACTAGCGGGATTTGGCGAGCAGTACTTC
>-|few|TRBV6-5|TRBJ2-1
CASSQNNEQFF
TGTGCCAGCAGTCAAAACAATGAGCAGTTCTTC
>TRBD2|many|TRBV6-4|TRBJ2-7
CASSDALDGRNEQYF
TGTGCCAGCAGTGATGCCCTAGACGGGAGGAACGAGCAGTACTTC
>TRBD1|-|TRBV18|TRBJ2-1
CASSPETGPYNEQFF
TGTGCCAGCTCACCGGAGACAGGGCCGTACAATGAGCAGTTCTTC
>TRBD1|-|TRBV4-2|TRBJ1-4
CASSQDGSNRGRAEKLFF
TGTGCCAGCAGCCAAGATGGTAGCAACAGGGGGCGCGCTGAAAAACTGTTTTTT
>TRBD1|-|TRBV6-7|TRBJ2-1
CASSYPMTGKLLDEQFF
TGTGCCAGCAGTTACCCAATGACAGGGAAGCTTTTGGATGAGCAGTTCTTC
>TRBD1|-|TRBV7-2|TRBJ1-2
CASSLATQGKGGYTF
TGTGCCAGCAGCTTAGCGACACAGGGGAAGGGTGGCTACACCTTC
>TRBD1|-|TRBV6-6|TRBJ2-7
CASTKTGGYEQYF
TGTGCCAGCACCAAGACAGGGGGGTACGAGCAGTACTTC
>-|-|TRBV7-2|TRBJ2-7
CASSLWEEQYF
TGTGCCAGCAGCTTATGGGAGGAGCAGTACTTC
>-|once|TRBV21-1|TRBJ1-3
CASSKVGGVVGNTIYF
TGTGCCAGCAGCAAAGTGGGAGGGGTGGTGGGAAACACCATATATTTT
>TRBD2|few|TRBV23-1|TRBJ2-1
CASSQSASGSSYNEQFF
TGCGCCAGCAGTCAATCGGCTAGCGGGAGCTCCTACAATGAGCAGTTCTTC
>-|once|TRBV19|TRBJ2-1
CASSIRGPHNNEQFF
TGTGCCAGTAGTATCCGGGGACCACATAACAATGAGCAGTTCTTC
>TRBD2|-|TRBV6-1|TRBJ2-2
CASSEVLGLAEHTGELFF
TGTGCCAGCAGTGAAGTCCTGGGACTAGCGGAACACACCGGGGAGCTGTTTTTT
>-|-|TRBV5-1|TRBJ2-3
CASSRGLTDTQYF
TGCGCCAGCAGCCGCGGCTTAACAGATACGCAGTATTTT
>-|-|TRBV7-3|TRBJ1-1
CASSENLNTEAFF
TGTGCCAGCAGCGAAAACTTGAACACTGAAGCTTTCTTT
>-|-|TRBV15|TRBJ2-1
CATSRDSAPYNEQFF
TGTGCCACCAGCAGAGATAGCGCCCCCTACAATGAGCAGTTCTTC
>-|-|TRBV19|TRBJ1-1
CASSIGGYTEAFF
TGTGCCAGTAGTATAGGGGGGTACACTGAAGCTTTCTTT
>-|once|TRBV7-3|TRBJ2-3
CASSPPGRGDTQYF
TGTGCCAGCAGCCCGCCCGGTCGGGGAGATACGCAGTATTTT
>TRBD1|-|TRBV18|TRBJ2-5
CASSSQGQETQYF
TGTGCCAGCTCTTCACAGGGGCAAGAGACCCAGTACTTC
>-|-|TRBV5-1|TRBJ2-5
CASSLGQNQETQYF
TGCGCCAGCAGCTTGGGACAGAATCAAGAGACCCAGTACTTC
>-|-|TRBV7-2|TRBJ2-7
CASSLDGGKYEQYF
TGTGCCAGCAGCTTAGACGGGGGAAAATACGAGCAGTACTTC
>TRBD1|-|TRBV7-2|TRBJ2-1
CASSLNSGTGYNEQFF
TGTGCCAGCAGCTTAAACTCCGGGACAGGATACAATGAGCAGTTCTTC
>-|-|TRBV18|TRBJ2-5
CASSLMGSQETQYF
TGTGCCAGCTCACTCATGGGGTCCCAAGAGACCCAGTACTTC
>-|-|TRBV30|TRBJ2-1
CAWRGVSSYNEQFF
TGTGCCTGGAGGGGGGTTAGCTCCTACAATGAGCAGTTCTTC
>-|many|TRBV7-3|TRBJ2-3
CASSSGHSTDTQYF
TGTGCCAGCAGCTCCGGACATAGCACAGATACGCAGTATTTT
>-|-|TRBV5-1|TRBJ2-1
CASSDRPGGEQFF
TGCGCCAGCAGCGATAGGCCCGGGGGTGAGCAGTTCTTC
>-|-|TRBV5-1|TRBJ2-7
CASHPGRRAYEQYF
TGCGCCAGCCACCCCGGACGGCGAGCCTACGAGCAGTACTTC